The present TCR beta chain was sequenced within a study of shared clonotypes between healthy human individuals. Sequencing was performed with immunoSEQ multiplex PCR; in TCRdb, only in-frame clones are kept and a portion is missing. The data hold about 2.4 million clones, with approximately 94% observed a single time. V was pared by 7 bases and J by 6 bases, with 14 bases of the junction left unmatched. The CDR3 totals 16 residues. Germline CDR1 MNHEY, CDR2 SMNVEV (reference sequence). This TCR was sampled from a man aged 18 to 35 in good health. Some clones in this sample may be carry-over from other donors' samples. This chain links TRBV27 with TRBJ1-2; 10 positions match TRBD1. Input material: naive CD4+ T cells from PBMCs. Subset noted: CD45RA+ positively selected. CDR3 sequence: CASTGSGTGEEHGYTF. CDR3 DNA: TGTGCCAGCACTGGGTCCGGGACAGGGGAGGAGCATGGCTACACCTTC.